A single T cell receptor beta chain is shown here with its context. Its target is not known. Between the trimmed V and J ends, which lost 4 bases and 0 bases, there was a span of 19 bases. Germline V gene sequence: CDR1 SQVTM, CDR2 ANQGSEA. This CDR3 comprises 16 residues. This record comes from a study of cytomegalovirus exposure and HLA in healthy donors. Turning to the study itself: Findings of an earlier analysis included over 95 million unique TCR beta sequences from about 180 million T cells.

A multiplex PCR was run with 60 Vbeta primers and 13 Jbeta primers. Measured with immunoSEQ multiplex PCR; TCRdb has only the in-frame clones, and not every one. The table records some 150,000 clones, around 64% of them present only once. Study outcomes and limitations: Earlier analysis yielded a pattern in which most TCR beta V segments were productive about 90% or about 30% of the time.

The specimen was PBMCs. V is TRBV29-1 and J is TRBJ2-7, with D maybe TRBD2 (6 bases). This TCR was sampled from a woman aged 25 to 45 in good health and CMV-seronegative. CDR3 nucleotides: TGCAGCGTTGTTAGCAACGTGCGGGGACTCTCCTACGAGCAGTACTTC. Translating it yields CSVVSNVRGLSYEQYF.